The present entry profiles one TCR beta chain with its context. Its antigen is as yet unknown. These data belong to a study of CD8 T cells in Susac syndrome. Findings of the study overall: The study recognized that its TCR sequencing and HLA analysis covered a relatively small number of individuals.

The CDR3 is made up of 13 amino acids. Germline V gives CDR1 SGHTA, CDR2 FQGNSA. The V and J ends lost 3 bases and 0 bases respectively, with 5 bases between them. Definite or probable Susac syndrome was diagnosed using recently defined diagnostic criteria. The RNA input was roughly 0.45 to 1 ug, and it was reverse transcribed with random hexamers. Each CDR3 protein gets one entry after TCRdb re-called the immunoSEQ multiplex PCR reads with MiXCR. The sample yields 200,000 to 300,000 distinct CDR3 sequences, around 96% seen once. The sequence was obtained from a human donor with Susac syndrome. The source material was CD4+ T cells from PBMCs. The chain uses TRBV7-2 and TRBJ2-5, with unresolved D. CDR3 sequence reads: CASSFQYQETQYF. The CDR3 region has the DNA TGTGCCAGCAGCTTCCAGTACCAAGAGACCCAGTACTTC.